This T cell receptor beta chain was captured in a study of cytomegalovirus exposure and HLA in healthy donors. This clone was seen just once. Its antigen is still unknown. The germline V and J ends were trimmed by 5 bases and 0 bases, with 18 bases remaining between them. Germline V gives CDR1 PRHDT, CDR2 FYEKMQ (reference sequence). This CDR3 region has 17 residues. The PCR ran on 60 Vbeta and 13 Jbeta primers. TCRdb keeps only in-frame clones here, not all; method: immunoSEQ multiplex PCR. This table has under 150,000 clones, under 85% appearing once. General observations from the study: Later work associated roughly 17,000 TCR beta sequences with HLA alleles at 0.05 false discovery rate.

Among the donors, all were healthy bone marrow donors. This clonotype was obtained from a woman in her thirties or forties in good health and CMV-seropositive. The V gene is TRBV13, the J gene TRBJ2-3, with D perhaps TRBD2 (6 bases). Sample: PBMCs. The CDR3 loop is CASSRPLLALSTDTQYF. CDR3 in DNA: TGTGCCAGCAGCCGCCCCCTGCTAGCGCTTAGCACAGATACGCAGTATTTT.